The sequence of this TCR beta chain was determined in a study of neurological immune-mediated disorders. Turning to the study itself: Multiple sclerosis patients numbered roughly 35, with roughly 30 relapsing-remitting and 3 secondary progressive.

MiXCR was run by TCRdb on the 5' RACE reads, yielding one entry per CDR3 protein. The table lists tens of thousands of distinct CDR3 sequences, about 3.3% of them singletons. Time point described: longitudinal time-point 1 (baseline). Ten or more counts support this clonotype. Its target is not known. Study conclusions and caveats: Phylogenetically, 18 of 34 multiple sclerosis patients' repertoires fell into one related-CDR3 cluster, a possible signature.

The V and J ends lost 0 bases and 0 bases respectively, with 13 bases between them. The CDR3 runs to 17 residues. From germline, CDR1 is SGHRS and CDR2 YFSETQ. This rearrangement joins TRBV5-1 to TRBJ1-3, with D possibly being TRBD1 (5 bases). The clonotype comes from an older woman with multiple sclerosis. The sample was PBMCs. The CDR3 spells CASSLDPLQASGNTIYF. In nucleotides, the CDR3 is TGCGCCAGCAGCTTGGACCCTCTACAGGCCTCTGGAAACACCATATATTTT.